These 16 T cell receptor beta chains came from one sample sequenced in a study of response to subunit inactivated influenza vaccine. TCRdb re-derived calls from the RT-PCR reads in MiXCR, one entry per CDR3 protein. The sample lists roughly 700,000 distinct CDR3 sequences, over 11% seen once, with around 7% in the top ten. Sample: PBMCs from blood, taken around 15 days before vaccination. The source is a man aged 45-60 years who received an inactivated influenza vaccine.

This clonotype occurred a few times. The J gene is TRBJ2-7, the V gene TRBV5-5; D remains unclear. Germline V gene data show CDR1 as SGHKS and CDR2 as YYEKEE (reference sequence). The CDR3 is 15 amino acids. The V end lost 0 bases, the J end lost 2 bases, and 12 bases lay between the germline ends. CDR3 sequence reads: CASSLEVFSTYEQYF. The CDR3 DNA follows: TGTGCCAGCAGCTTGGAGGTTTTTAGTACCTACGAGCAGTACTTC.

V and J are TRBV7-8 and TRBJ1-6, with TRBD1 identical over 7 bases. V was clipped by 1 base and J by 9 bases; unmatched bases: 6. Germline V gene sequence: CDR1 SGHVS, CDR2 FQNEAQ. The CDR3 is 15 residues long. The CDR3 DNA reads TGTGCCAGCAGCTTAGATACAGGGGCGGTTTCACCCCTCCACTTT. It yields the protein CASSLDTGAVSPLHF.

This clonotype was seen at least ten times. The J gene is TRBJ1-1, the V gene TRBV6-5; 7 bases agree with TRBD1. V lost 2 bases, J lost 8 bases, and 14 bases stayed unmatched. This CDR3 has 16 residues. Germline V lookup: CDR1 MNHEY, CDR2 SVGAGI. CDR3 residues: CASSYPPSTGLGEAFF. CDR3 in DNA: TGTGCCAGCAGTTACCCTCCCTCGACAGGGCTCGGCGAAGCTTTCTTT.

In this sample, this clonotype turned up many times. The J gene is TRBJ1-6, the V gene TRBV12-3 or TRBV12-4, with D possibly matching TRBD1 (5 bases). V lost 6 bases, J lost 6 bases, and 12 bases lay in between. CDR3 length equals 14 residues. CDR3 loop: CASRRDRSNSPLHF. The CDR3, as DNA: TGTGCCAGCAGAAGAGACAGAAGTAATTCACCCCTCCACTTT.

This clonotype was observed a handful of times. The V gene is TRBV9, the J gene TRBJ1-5; D is perhaps TRBD1 (5 bases). This CDR3 region has 14 residues. V shed 0 bases and J shed 7 bases, with 11 bases lying between them. Germline V CDR1 and CDR2: SGDLS, YYNGEE. The CDR3 DNA reads TGTGCCAGCAGCGTAGGCGGGGGTTGGCAGCCCCAGCATTTT. This translates into CASSVGGGWQPQHF.

V is TRBV11-2 and J is TRBJ2-7, with D possibly matching TRBD1 (6 bases). The germline V gene has CDR1 SGHAT and CDR2 FQNNGV. V lost 5 bases and J 1 base, leaving 15 bases between the germline ends. The CDR3 length is 15 residues. CDR3 coding DNA: TGTGCCAGCAGCCCAACCCCGGGACATTCCTACGAGCAGTACTTC. Translation gives CASSPTPGHSYEQYF.

The CDR3 sequence is CASSLVRGGANVLTF. CDR3 DNA: TGTGCCAGCAGCTTAGTAAGGGGTGGGGCCAACGTCCTGACTTTC. The chain uses TRBV7-2 and TRBJ2-6; D might be TRBD1 (5 bases). V dropped 1 base and J dropped 3 bases, with 7 bases sitting between them. Per germline, CDR1 SGHTA and CDR2 FQGNSA. The CDR3 consists of 15 residues.

This clonotype was seen a few times. The chain is built from TRBV12-3 or TRBV12-4 and TRBJ2-5; a weak D match, TRBD2 (7 bases). The CDR3 covers 14 residues. Deletions cut 8 bases from V and 5 bases from J, with 18 bases between. The CDR3 sequence: CASAGGAQWETQYF. The CDR3 DNA is TGTGCCAGCGCTGGGGGGGCGCAGTGGGAGACCCAGTACTTC.

This clonotype was picked up a small number of times. The chain carries TRBV28 and TRBJ2-5; 7 nucleotides match TRBD1. This CDR3 contains 14 residues. Trimming removed 5 bases from V and 5 bases from J; junction bases left unmatched: 8. CDR1 and CDR2 from the germline V gene are MDHEN and SYDVKM. The CDR3 loop reads CASSATGNEETQYF. The CDR3 nucleotides are TGTGCCAGCAGTGCGACAGGGAATGAGGAGACCCAGTACTTC.

Points on this clonotype: A junction end diverges from the germline sequence, so it may reflect a read error. This sequence joins TRBV7-9 and TRBJ2-1; no reliable D call. Germline-derived CDR1 and CDR2 are SEHNR and FQNEAQ (reference sequence). CDR3 length: 13 amino acids. The CDR3 loop reads CAGSLGSYNEQFF. CDR3 DNA: TGTGCCGGCAGCTTGGGCTCCTACAATGAGCAGTTCTTC.

This clonotype was found a few times. This rearrangement joins TRBV14 to TRBJ2-2; D tentatively fits TRBD1 or TRBD2 (6 bases each). V was trimmed by 1 base and J by 4 bases, leaving 16 bases between them. This CDR3 has 17 residues. CDR1 and CDR2 (germline): SGHDN, FVKESK. CDR3: CASSQVEGRGFTGELFF. The CDR3 DNA follows: TGTGCCAGCAGCCAAGTGGAGGGCAGGGGATTCACCGGGGAGCTGTTTTTT.

The gene calls are TRBV25-1 and TRBJ2-3; no clear D gene. Germline lookup yields CDR1 MGHDK and CDR2 SYGVNS. The CDR3 covers 16 residues. Trimming removed 1 base at V and 0 bases at J, with 11 bases between. CDR3 in DNA: TGTGCCAGCAGTGAATTTCTCAAGGCTAGCACAGATACGCAGTATTTT. Its protein is CASSEFLKASTDTQYF. The full variable domain, with the rest looked up from reference TRBV25-1 and TRBJ2-3, is EADIYQTPRYLVIGTGKKITLECSQTMGHDKMYWYQQDPGMELHLIHYSYGVNSTEKGDLSSESTVSRIRTEHFPLTLESARPSHTSQYLCASSEFLKASTDTQYFGPGTRLTVL.

This clonotype was counted between two and nine times. The V and J genes are TRBV9 and TRBJ2-7; D may match TRBD1 or TRBD2 (5 bases each). Germline lookup yields CDR1 SGDLS and CDR2 YYNGEE. The CDR3 sequence is 18 residues long. Trimming left V 0 bases short and J 7 bases short, with 26 bases between. Here the CDR3 reads CASSVGSGYGGMTNEQYF. The CDR3 DNA sequence: TGTGCCAGCAGCGTAGGTAGTGGGTATGGGGGAATGACGAATGAGCAGTACTTC.

The chain couples TRBV9 to TRBJ2-1, with D hard to call. CDR1 and CDR2 (germline): SGDLS, YYNGEE. This CDR3 region has 13 residues. V lost 1 base, J lost 5 bases, and 7 bases lay in between. CDR3 in amino acids: CASSVTENNEQFF. The CDR3 DNA is TGTGCCAGCAGCGTAACCGAAAACAATGAGCAGTTCTTC.

This clonotype has a count of ten or more. The V call is TRBV12-3 or TRBV12-4, the J call TRBJ2-4; D gene unclear. V was cut by 5 bases and J by 0 bases, with 11 bases left in between. CDR3 length: 15 amino acids. CDR3 loop: CASSGQLVAKNIQYF. The CDR3 bases are TGTGCCAGCAGTGGTCAGCTGGTAGCCAAAAACATTCAGTACTTC.

The chain joins TRBV18 to TRBJ2-7; D unresolved. V lost 1 base to trimming and J lost 5 bases, with 6 bases between them. CDR3 length: 12 amino acids. Per germline, CDR1 KGHSH and CDR2 LQKENI. Here the CDR3 reads CASSPQANEQYF. In DNA form, the CDR3 reads TGTGCCAGCTCACCACAGGCCAACGAGCAGTACTTC. The whole variable domain, filled in from reference TRBV18 and TRBJ2-7, reads NAGVMQNPRHLVRRRGQEARLRCSPMKGHSHVYWYRQLPEEGLKFMVYLQKENIIDESGMPKERFSAEFPKEGPSILRIQQVVRGDSAAYFCASSPQANEQYFGPGTRLTVT.